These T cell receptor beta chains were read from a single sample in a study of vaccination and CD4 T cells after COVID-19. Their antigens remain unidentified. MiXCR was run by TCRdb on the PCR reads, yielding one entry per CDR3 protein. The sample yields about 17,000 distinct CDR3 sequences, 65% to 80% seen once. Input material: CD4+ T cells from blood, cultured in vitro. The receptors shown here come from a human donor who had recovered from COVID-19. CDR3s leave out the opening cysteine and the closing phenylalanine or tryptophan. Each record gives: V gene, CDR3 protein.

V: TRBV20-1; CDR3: SAYGSSVAGELF
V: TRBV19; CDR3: ASSRGRYNYGYT
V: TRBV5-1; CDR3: ASSALAGGAPYEQY
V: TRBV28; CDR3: ASSWQGQVSNQPQH
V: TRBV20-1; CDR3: SASRSGTGELF
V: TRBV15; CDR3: ATSSAGQANQPQH
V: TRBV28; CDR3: ASGLAGVQETQY
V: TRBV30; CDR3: ACTRTAYNSPLH
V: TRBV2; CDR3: ASSATGLGGYT
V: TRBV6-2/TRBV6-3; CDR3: ASSYWRFSGANVLT
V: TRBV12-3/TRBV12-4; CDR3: ASSLRETGNTIY
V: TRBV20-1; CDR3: SARGSYEQF
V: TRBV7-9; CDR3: ASSLSFTGDAYEQY
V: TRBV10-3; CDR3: AISDRQGETEAF
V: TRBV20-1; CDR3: SARGPVPMEAEQY
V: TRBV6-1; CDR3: ASSVDRFQETQY
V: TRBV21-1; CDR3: ASSKSPKFYGYT
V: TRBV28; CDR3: ASTTLGTVGTQY
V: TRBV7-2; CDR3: ASSGKGQGNSPLH
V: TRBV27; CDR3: ASSPPIHRARGTEAF
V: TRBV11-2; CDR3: ASSLSGQQQY
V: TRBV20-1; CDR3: SARSGRAQETQY
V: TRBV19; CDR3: ASSGQVSGEQY
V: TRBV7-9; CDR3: ASSQTATRDNEQF
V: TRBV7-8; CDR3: ASSPKGGTGNYEQY
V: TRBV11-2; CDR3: ASSYGNQPQH
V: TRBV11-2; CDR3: ASSLDTLSPLH
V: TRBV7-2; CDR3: ASSWGLAGRETQY
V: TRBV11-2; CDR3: ASSSGRQGKDYGYT
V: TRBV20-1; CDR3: SASDRRQGGSSPLH